A single T cell receptor (beta chain) is shown here with its context. The data derive from a study of beta chain features in type 1 diabetes. The CDR3 runs 16 residues. The V gene's germline CDR1 is MNHEY and CDR2 SVGAGI. Trimming pared 0 bases from V and 3 bases from J, leaving 15 bases between. The whole isolated RNA underwent reverse transcription, so sequencing captured expressed TCRB transcripts. TCRdb's copy holds only in-frame clones and misses some; the assay was immunoSEQ multiplex PCR. The data hold fewer than 900,000 clones, with about a sixth observed a single time. The clonotype originates from a woman younger than 30 in good health. V and J are TRBV6-5 and TRBJ2-7; maybe TRBD2 (5 bases). The sequencing sample was made of naive CD4+ T cells from blood. The DNA of the CDR3 is TGTGCCAGCAGTTACTCGATTGCGGGTTTGGACTACGAGCAGTACTTC. It is translated as CASSYSIAGLDYEQYF.